The 25 T cell receptor beta chains below come from one sample, sequenced in a study of tissue T cells after allogeneic stem cell transplantation. Generated by immunoSEQ multiplex PCR, the TCRdb table keeps only in-frame clones and is missing some. This table holds some 19,000 clones, more than 65% found once. The sequenced sample was blood. These receptors originate from a female BALB/c mouse in good health. Mice of this strain are of MHC haplotype H2-d.

A note on this clone: All gene names here are mouse names. The CDR3 end is not reached by the read, which stops 1 residue before it; the germline J gene fills it in. The chain uses TRBV5 and TRBJ2-5; the match to TRBD2 covers 12 bases. This CDR3 has 17 amino acids. CDR1 and CDR2 from the germline V gene are LGHNA and YNLKQL (reference sequence). V was clipped by 0 bases and J by 1 base; unmatched bases: 2. This CDR3 is CASSQEWTGGDQDTQYF. CDR3 bases read: TGTGCCAGCAGCCAAGAATGGACTGGGGGGGACCAAGACACCCAGTAC.

With regard to this clone: Mouse gene names apply. The read terminates 1 residue before the CDR3 end, so the remaining end is supplied by the germline J gene. The rearrangement uses TRBV29 and TRBJ1-2, with D possibly being TRBD1 (5 bases). Between the trimmed V and J ends, which lost 6 bases and 0 bases, there was a span of 11 bases. The CDR3 consists of 14 residues. CDR1 and CDR2 (germline): MSHET, SYDVDS. CDR3 bases read: TGTGCTAGCAGCCCAGGGAGTGCAAACTCCGACTACACC. Translated: CASSPGSANSDYT. From start to end, the CDR3 is CASSPGSANSDYTF. Drawing the rest from reference TRBV29 and TRBJ1-2, the complete variable domain is DMKVTQMPRYLIKRMGENVLLECGQDMSHETMYWYRQDPGLGLQLIYISYDVDSNSEGDIPKGYRVSRKKREHFSLILDSAKTNQTSVYFCASSPGSANSDYTFGSGTRLLVI.

As for this clone: The gene symbols are mouse symbols. The read ends 1 residue shy of where the CDR3 ends; the end is completed using the germline J gene. The chain carries TRBV29 and TRBJ1-3; TRBD1 agrees at 9 bases. The length of the CDR3 is 15 residues. J lost 10 bases, V lost 3 bases, and 10 bases had no gene match. Germline CDR1 and CDR2: MSHET and SYDVDS. The part of the CDR3 DNA that was read is TGTGCTAGCAGTTTGGGCGGGACAGGGTCCTACACGCTCTAT. This gives the protein CASSLGGTGSYTLY. The full CDR3 reads CASSLGGTGSYTLYF.

In regard to this clone: The gene symbols are mouse symbols. The CDR3 end falls 1 residue outside the read, so it is completed with the germline J gene. The J gene is TRBJ2-2, the V gene TRBV13-3; 7 bases fit TRBD1. CDR1 NNHDY and CDR2 SYVADS come from the germline V gene. This CDR3 is built from 15 residues. Trimming removed 1 base from V and 2 bases from J; junction bases left unmatched: 2. Partial CDR3 DNA: TGTGCCAGCAGTGATCTGGACAGGAACACCGGGCAGCTCTAC. The encoded protein is CASSDLDRNTGQLY. Given in full, the CDR3 is CASSDLDRNTGQLYF. The variable domain in full, with the rest retrieved from reference TRBV13-3 and TRBJ2-2, is EAAVTQSPRSKVAVTGGKVTLSCHQTNNHDYMYWYRQDTGHGLRLIHYSYVADSTEKGDIPDGYKASRPSQENFSLILELASLSQTAVYFCASSDLDRNTGQLYFGEGSKLTVL.

A few counts support this clone. Mouse gene names apply. Read coverage stops 1 residue before the CDR3 terminus; the germline J gene supplies the remainder. This chain joins TRBV5 and TRBJ2-7; D is perhaps TRBD2 (6 bases). The CDR3 contains 14 residues. Germline V CDR1 and CDR2: LGHNA, YNLKQL (reference sequence). V was cut by 0 bases and J by 3 bases, with 9 bases left in between. The covered CDR3 bases are TGTGCCAGCAGCCAAGATCCTGGGGTCTATGAACAGTAC. Encoded protein: CASSQDPGVYEQY. The full-length CDR3 reads as CASSQDPGVYEQYF.

In regard to this clone: Gene names and germline match the mouse. The read is 1 residue too short to cover the CDR3 end, so that end is filled in from the germline J gene. The chain joins TRBV13-2 to TRBJ2-4; the match to TRBD2 covers 12 bases. Trimming cost V 1 base and J 1 base; bases outside gene matches: 4. Germline-derived CDR1 and CDR2 are NNHNN and SYGAGS (reference sequence). The CDR3 is made up of 17 amino acids. CDR3 loop: CASGDPDWGGGQNTLYF. The sequenced CDR3 bases are TGTGCCAGCGGTGATCCGGACTGGGGGGGAGGTCAAAACACCTTGTAC.

In its sample, this clone was seen once. The gene names here belong to mouse. The CDR3 reads CASSRLPNTEVFF. CDR3 bases read: TGTGCCAGCAGTAGACTGCCAAACACAGAAGTCTTC. The chain has TRBV13-1 and TRBJ1-1; D call uncertain. The read ends 1 residue shy of where the CDR3 ends; the end is completed using the germline J gene. This CDR3 has 13 residues. Germline V gives CDR1 NSHNY, CDR2 SYGAGN. V gave up 4 bases and J gave up 0 bases, with 7 bases separating them.

Details on this clone: Genes here carry mouse names. The read gets to within 1 residue of the CDR3 end, and the germline J gene fills in the rest. The chain couples TRBV2 to TRBJ2-1, with 9 bases fitting TRBD1. The germline V gene encodes CDR1 LGHNA and CDR2 YSYQKL. CDR3 length: 14 residues. V shed 1 base and J 5 bases; nucleotides not matched to a gene: 0. This CDR3 is CASSQGTGDAEQFF. The CDR3 bases that were read are TGTGCCAGCAGCCAAGGGACAGGGGATGCTGAGCAGTTC.

Only one count was recorded for this clone. Mouse names are used for the genes. The read gets to within 1 residue of the CDR3 end, and the germline J gene fills in the rest. The chain carries TRBV13-1 and TRBJ1-5, with 10 bases identical to TRBD1. Germline V lookup: CDR1 NSHNY, CDR2 SYGAGN. CDR3 size: 15 residues. V trimming: 1 base; J trimming: 6 bases; junction bases outside the gene matches: 4. CDR3 DNA (partial): TGTGCCAGCAGTGATTGGGACAGGGGCAGCCAGGCTCCGCTT. It is translated as CASSDWDRGSQAPL. The whole CDR3 sequence is CASSDWDRGSQAPLF.

A remark on this clone: Germline and genes here are mouse. The CDR3 end lies 1 residue beyond the end of the read and is filled in from the germline J gene. The genes are TRBV19 and TRBJ1-6; 7 bases line up with TRBD1. TRBJ1-6 has ORF status, its function being uncertain. Germline values: CDR1 FNHDT, CDR2 SITEND (reference sequence). The CDR3 loop spans 13 amino acids. V dropped 4 bases and J dropped 8; count of bases not matched to a gene: 3. CDR3 DNA (partial): TGTGCCAGCAGTCTCGGACAGGATTCGCCCCTCTAC. Its translation: CASSLGQDSPLY. The CDR3 in its entirety is CASSLGQDSPLYF.

As concerns this clone: The gene names here belong to mouse. The missing CDR3 end, 1 residue past where the read stops, is filled in from the germline J gene. The chain uses TRBV29 and TRBJ2-4, with 13 nucleotides matching TRBD2. Germline CDR1 MSHET, CDR2 SYDVDS. The CDR3 sequence is 16 residues long. With V trimmed by 6 bases and J by 0 bases, 3 bases remained unmatched. The DNA read from the CDR3 is TGTGCTAGCAGCAGGACTGGGGGGGCTAGTCAAAACACCTTGTAC. Encoded protein: CASSRTGGASQNTLY. The whole CDR3 reads CASSRTGGASQNTLYF.

Details on this clone: Gene names denote mouse genes. The CDR3 goes on 1 residue after the read ends, and that part is filled in from the germline J gene. The rearrangement joins TRBV4 to TRBJ2-1; 13 bases match TRBD2. CDR3 length: 16 amino acids. J was trimmed by 3 bases and V by 3 bases; bases with no gene match: 2. In germline, CDR1 is LGHDT, CDR2 YNNKQL (reference sequence). CDR3 region: CASSYRDWGGYAEQFF. Incomplete CDR3 DNA: TGTGCCAGCAGCTATAGGGACTGGGGGGGCTATGCTGAGCAGTTC.

Notes on this clone: Gene names are mouse gene names. The DNA ends 1 residue before the CDR3 does, and the rest of the CDR3 is filled in from the germline J gene. The V and J genes are TRBV29 and TRBJ2-3; D might be TRBD1 (5 bases). This CDR3 comprises 12 residues. CDR1 and CDR2 from the germline V gene are MSHET and SYDVDS. Trimming stripped 3 bases from V and 6 bases from J, with 7 bases between. Partial CDR3 DNA: TGTGCTAGCAGTTTCGAGGGGGAAACGCTGTAT. Amino acids: CASSFEGETLY. From start to end, the CDR3 is CASSFEGETLYF. Complete variable domain (other parts from reference TRBV29 and TRBJ2-3): DMKVTQMPRYLIKRMGENVLLECGQDMSHETMYWYRQDPGLGLQLIYISYDVDSNSEGDIPKGYRVSRKKREHFSLILDSAKTNQTSVYFCASSFEGETLYFGSGTRLTVL.

As concerns this clone: Mouse germline and gene names are used. The DNA ends 1 residue before the CDR3 does, and the rest of the CDR3 is filled in from the germline J gene. The rearrangement joins TRBV1 to TRBJ2-3, with TRBD2 as a possible D gene (6 bases). The V gene's germline CDR1 is NSQYPW and CDR2 LRSPGD (reference sequence). CDR3 length: 13 amino acids. The V and J ends lost 3 bases and 3 bases respectively, with 7 bases between them. The CDR3 DNA, read in part, is TGCACCTGCAGTGCCGGACTGGCAGAAACGCTGTAT. It translates to CTCSAGLAETLY. The CDR3, in full, reads CTCSAGLAETLYF. The variable domain in full, completed from reference TRBV1 and TRBJ2-3, reads VTLLEQNPRWRLVPRGQAVNLRCILKNSQYPWMSWYQQDLQKQLQWLFTLRSPGDKEVKSLPGADYLATRVTDTELRLQVANMSQGRTLYCTCSAGLAETLYFGSGTRLTVL.

About this clone itself: The germline and genes are mouse ones. The read finishes 1 residue shy of the CDR3 end, and the germline J gene is used to complete it. V and J are TRBV13-1 and TRBJ1-1, with 7 bases aligning to TRBD1. J was trimmed by 4 bases and V by 0 bases; bases with no gene match: 6. CDR3 length: 15 residues. Germline V gives CDR1 NSHNY, CDR2 SYGAGN. The part of the CDR3 DNA that was read is TGTGCCAGCAGTGATGCAGGGGGAGGCGGCACAGAAGTCTTC. Residues: CASSDAGGGGTEVF. The CDR3, in full, reads CASSDAGGGGTEVFF.

In regard to this clone: Compared with germline, one end of the junction differs, possibly owing to a read error. Mouse gene names apply. The CDR3 is cut off 1 residue early in the read; its end comes from the germline J gene. This chain joins TRBV4 and TRBJ2-5; D gene ambiguous. The CDR3 has 10 residues. CDR1 is LGHDT, CDR2 YNNKQL, per germline (reference sequence). CDR3 amino acids: CASSKDTQYF. The CDR3 DNA, read in part, is TGTGCCAGCAGCAAAGACACCCAGTAC.

This clone has a single count. The germline and genes are mouse ones. The sequence runs out 1 residue before the end of the CDR3; the remainder is reconstructed from the germline J gene. This same CDR3 is encoded by further DNA sequences in the sample. V is TRBV5 and J is TRBJ1-3, with a possible D match to TRBD1 (6 bases). The CDR3 sequence is 15 residues long. Germline V gene sequence: CDR1 LGHNA, CDR2 YNLKQL (reference sequence). The V end was cut by 0 bases, the J end by 2 bases, with 8 bases between. CDR3 DNA, as far as it was read: TGTGCCAGCAGCCAAGACAGGGGCCCTGGAAATACGCTCTAT. As protein: CASSQDRGPGNTLY. The whole CDR3 sequence is CASSQDRGPGNTLYF.

The sample holds one count of this clone. Any gene name here is a mouse gene name. Coverage ceases 1 residue before the CDR3 finishes, and the germline J gene fills in the end. V is TRBV19 and J is TRBJ1-1; 10 bases are shared with TRBD1. The CDR3 consists of 14 residues. The germline V gene has CDR1 FNHDT and CDR2 SITEND (reference sequence). V was clipped by 5 bases and J by 4 bases; unmatched bases: 5. CDR3 in amino acids: CASRPTGGGTEVFF. The covered CDR3 bases are TGTGCCAGCAGGCCGACAGGGGGCGGCACAGAAGTCTTC. The full variable domain, in which reference TRBV19 and TRBJ1-1 provide the parts outside the CDR3, is GGIITQTPKFLIGQEGQKLTLKCQQNFNHDTMYWYRQDSGKGLRLIYYSITENDLQKGDLSEGYDASREKKSSFSLTVTSAQKNEMAVFLCASRPTGGGTEVFFGKGTRLTVV.

For this clone: These gene names are mouse names. The CDR3 end is not reached by the read, which stops 1 residue before it; the germline J gene fills it in. This chain joins TRBV13-2 and TRBJ2-1; tentative D call: TRBD2 (7 bases). The CDR3 contains 14 residues. Trimming pared 3 bases from V and 3 bases from J, leaving 10 bases between. Per the germline V gene, CDR1 is NNHNN and CDR2 is SYGAGS (reference sequence). The CDR3 is CASGAGGLYAEQFF. Partial CDR3 DNA: TGTGCCAGCGGTGCTGGGGGCCTCTATGCTGAGCAGTTC.

This clone was picked up a small number of times. Gene names denote mouse genes. The read stops 1 residue short of the end of the CDR3; the missing end is completed from the germline J gene. This chain connects TRBV19 to TRBJ2-1; TRBD2 matches 8 bases. The CDR3 is 15 amino acids. Germline V CDR1 and CDR2: FNHDT, SITEND (reference sequence). Germline trimming cut 1 base from V and 2 bases from J; bases unmatched to any gene: 2. Incomplete CDR3 DNA: TGTGCCAGCAGTATACGGGGGGGCTACTATGCTGAGCAGTTC. Amino acid sequence: CASSIRGGYYAEQF. The CDR3 reads in full as CASSIRGGYYAEQFF. The variable domain in full, completed from reference TRBV19 and TRBJ2-1, reads GGIITQTPKFLIGQEGQKLTLKCQQNFNHDTMYWYRQDSGKGLRLIYYSITENDLQKGDLSEGYDASREKKSSFSLTVTSAQKNEMAVFLCASSIRGGYYAEQFFGPGTRLTVL.

This clone has a handful of counts. Gene names and germline match the mouse. The read gets to within 1 residue of the CDR3 end, and the germline J gene fills in the rest. This chain joins TRBV14 and TRBJ1-5, with TRBD1 matching over 7 bases. The ends lost 4 bases at V and 0 bases at J; junction bases unmatched: 4. The CDR3 length is 15 residues. The V gene's germline CDR1 is SGHDT and CDR2 FRDEAV. CDR3 region: CASSAGQDNNQAPLF. CDR3 DNA, as far as it was read: TGTGCCAGCAGTGCCGGACAGGATAACAACCAGGCTCCGCTT.

With respect to this clone: Here the gene names and germline are mouse. The CDR3 goes on 1 residue after the read ends, and that part is filled in from the germline J gene. The chain combines TRBV5 with TRBJ2-2; D possibly uses TRBD1 or TRBD2 (6 bases each). V lost 1 base and J 0 bases, leaving 9 bases between the germline ends. The CDR3 contains 16 residues. Germline CDR1 and CDR2: LGHNA and YNLKQL (reference sequence). The CDR3 sequence is CASSQVGGPNTGQLYF. CDR3 DNA (partial): TGTGCCAGCAGCCAAGTTGGGGGCCCAAACACCGGGCAGCTCTAC.

In its sample, this clone was seen a few times. Gene names denote mouse genes. The read finishes 1 residue shy of the CDR3 end, and the germline J gene is used to complete it. V is TRBV13-2 and J is TRBJ1-4; the match to TRBD1 covers 8 bases. Germline V gives CDR1 NNHNN, CDR2 SYGAGS (reference sequence). The CDR3 totals 15 residues. J lost 5 bases, V lost 0 bases, and 3 bases had no gene match. The CDR3 spells CASGDVGQVNERLFF. The covered CDR3 bases are TGTGCCAGCGGTGATGTGGGACAGGTTAACGAAAGATTATTT.

As regards this clone: Each gene name is a mouse one. Read coverage stops 1 residue before the CDR3 terminus; the germline J gene supplies the remainder. The chain has TRBV29 and TRBJ2-5; no firm D call. Germline-derived CDR1 and CDR2 are MSHET and SYDVDS. V was cut by 3 bases and J by 6 bases, with 13 bases left in between. The CDR3 runs to 14 residues. The part of the CDR3 DNA that was read is TGTGCTAGCAGTTTGGCCCGGGGAGAGGACACCCAGTAC. Amino acids: CASSLARGEDTQY. The whole CDR3 sequence is CASSLARGEDTQYF. Based on the CDR3 plus reference TRBV29 and TRBJ2-5, the full variable domain is DMKVTQMPRYLIKRMGENVLLECGQDMSHETMYWYRQDPGLGLQLIYISYDVDSNSEGDIPKGYRVSRKKREHFSLILDSAKTNQTSVYFCASSLARGEDTQYFGPGTRLLVL.

On this clone: Genes and germline are mouse. Read coverage stops 1 residue before the CDR3 terminus; the germline J gene supplies the remainder. The chain has TRBV13-3 and TRBJ1-1; D may be TRBD1 (6 bases). The CDR3 runs to 12 residues. V dropped 9 bases and J dropped 0 bases, with 9 bases sitting between them. Looked up from germline, CDR1 is NNHDY and CDR2 is SYVADS. CDR3 loop: CATGQSNTEVFF. The CDR3 DNA, read in part, is TGTGCCACAGGACAGTCAAACACAGAAGTCTTC.